The 16 T cell receptor beta chains listed next were all sequenced from one sample in a study of CD8 T cells in Susac syndrome. Random hexamers served to reverse transcribe roughly 0.5 to 1 ug RNA. Each CDR3 protein gets one entry after TCRdb re-called the immunoSEQ multiplex PCR reads with MiXCR. The data contain a few hundred thousand distinct CDR3 sequences, 70% to 90% of them singletons. Sequenced: CD8+ T cells from PBMCs. The receptors shown here come from a human donor with multiple sclerosis.

The V call is TRBV20-1, the J call TRBJ1-6; D gene uncertain. The germline V gene encodes CDR1 DFQATT and CDR2 SNEGSKA (reference sequence). Trimming removed 6 bases at V and 3 bases at J, with 18 bases between. This CDR3 contains 16 residues. The CDR3 DNA reads as TGCAGTGCAGTCGCCAGGATCCTTTTCTATAATTCACCCCTCCACTTT. It is translated as CSAVARILFYNSPLHF.

This clonotype has a handful of counts. The chain has TRBV28 and TRBJ2-1; maybe TRBD1 (7 bases). Germline CDR1 reads MDHEN; CDR2 reads SYDVKM. Trimming took off 9 bases at V and 3 bases at J, with 9 bases between the two ends. The length of the CDR3 is 12 residues. CDR3 in DNA: TGTGCCAGTCAGGGGGGCTACAATGAGCAGTTCTTC. Translation gives CASQGGYNEQFF.

CDR3 coding DNA: TGTGCCAGCAGCTTAGGAGACTACGGATACAATGAGCAGTTCTTC. Its translation: CASSLGDYGYNEQFF. The chain employs TRBV7-2 and TRBJ2-1; maybe TRBD2 (5 bases). This CDR3 has 15 amino acids. The germline gives CDR1 SGHTA, CDR2 FQGNSA. V shed 1 base and J shed 4 bases, with 11 bases lying between them.

V and J are TRBV27 and TRBJ1-1; D gene ambiguous. Germline V gene lookup returns CDR1 MNHEY and CDR2 SMNVEV (reference sequence). CDR3 length: 16 amino acids. Trimming cost V 5 bases and J 5 bases, with 21 bases left between them. The CDR3 is CASSRPGIGQETEAFF. The CDR3 region has the DNA TGTGCCAGCAGTCGGCCAGGTATAGGCCAGGAAACTGAAGCTTTCTTT.

The chain combines TRBV5-4 with TRBJ2-7, with 12 bases that match TRBD2. V lost 4 bases and J lost 1; bases outside the gene matches: 6. Germline V gene sequence: CDR1 SGHNT, CDR2 YYREEE (reference sequence). The CDR3 consists of 16 residues. Here the CDR3 DNA reads TGTGCCAGCAGCCGGGGACTAGCGGGTATTTCCTACGAGCAGTACTTC. This translates into CASSRGLAGISYEQYF. The whole variable domain, remainder taken from reference TRBV5-4 and TRBJ2-7, is ETGVTQSPTHLIKTRGQQVTLRCSSQSGHNTVSWYQQALGQGPQFIFQYYREEENGRGNFPPRFSGLQFPNYSSELNVNALELDDSALYLCASSRGLAGISYEQYFGPGTRLTVT.

The V call is TRBV7-8, the J call TRBJ2-2; D unresolved. Germline V gives CDR1 SGHVS, CDR2 FQNEAQ. Trimming removed 1 base from V and 5 bases from J, with 11 bases in between. The CDR3 sequence is 15 residues long. Written as DNA, the CDR3 is TGTGCCAGCAGCTTAGAACTATGGATTACCGGGGAGCTGTTTTTT. It translates to CASSLELWITGELFF.

The V call is TRBV4-1, the J call TRBJ2-7; weak D call: TRBD1 (5 bases). CDR1 is MGHRA and CDR2 is YSYEKL in the germline V gene. The CDR3 has 14 amino acids. V lost 3 bases and J 6 bases, leaving 15 bases between the germline ends. The CDR3 DNA reads TGCGCCAGCAGCCAGAGATCCAGGGAAGCCGAGCAGTACTTC. It is translated as CASSQRSREAEQYF.

This clonotype was recorded only once. This chain connects TRBV12-5 to TRBJ1-2; 8 nucleotides match TRBD1. This CDR3 contains 14 residues. Trimming removed 1 base from V and 4 bases from J; junction bases left unmatched: 2. The V gene's germline CDR1 is LGHNT and CDR2 FRNRAP. CDR3 protein: CASGLGGTGYGYTF. CDR3 nucleotides: TGTGCTAGTGGTTTGGGAGGGACAGGCTATGGCTACACCTTC.

The rearrangement links TRBV7-9 to TRBJ1-1; maybe TRBD1 (5 bases). There are 15 residues in the CDR3. The V gene's germline CDR1 is SEHNR and CDR2 FQNEAQ (reference sequence). The V and J ends lost 4 bases and 3 bases respectively, with 15 bases between them. The DNA of the CDR3 is TGTGCCAGCAGCTCAGTGGGGGGACCGGACACTGAAGCTTTCTTT. This codes for CASSSVGGPDTEAFF.

The rearrangement uses TRBV9 and TRBJ1-1; perhaps TRBD1 as D (6 bases). This CDR3 contains 16 residues. CDR1 SGDLS and CDR2 YYNGEE come from the germline V gene. V was shortened by 2 bases and J by 0 bases, with 14 bases between the two germline ends. Written as DNA, the CDR3 is TGTGCCAGCAGCGTGAGACCGGGACACTTGAACACTGAAGCTTTCTTT. Amino acids: CASSVRPGHLNTEAFF. The entire variable domain, with the rest obtained from reference TRBV9 and TRBJ1-1, is as follows: DSGVTQTPKHLITATGQRVTLRCSPRSGDLSVYWYQQSLDQGLQFLIQYYNGEERAKGNILERFSAQQFPDLHSELNLSSLELGDSALYFCASSVRPGHLNTEAFFGQGTRLTVV.

The chain employs TRBV7-9 and TRBJ2-7; D ambiguous. Germline loops: CDR1 SEHNR, CDR2 FQNEAQ (reference sequence). The CDR3 loop spans 16 amino acids. Trimming removed 5 bases at V and 1 base at J, with 18 bases between. The CDR3 DNA reads as TGTGCCAGCAGCCTCCCTATTAGAACCCATTCCTACGAGCAGTACTTC. Amino acids: CASSLPIRTHSYEQYF.

V usage is TRBV9 and J usage is TRBJ2-7; 11 positions match TRBD2. The CDR3 is 17 residues long. Per germline, CDR1 SGDLS and CDR2 YYNGEE. V lost 3 bases, J lost 0 bases, and 8 bases stayed unmatched. CDR3 region: CASSATSTSGNSYEQYF. CDR3 bases: TGTGCCAGCAGCGCCACCTCGACTAGCGGGAACTCCTACGAGCAGTACTTC.

V is TRBV28 and J is TRBJ1-1; 10 bases are a match to TRBD1. Germline assignment: CDR1 MDHEN and CDR2 SYDVKM. J gave up 0 bases and V 6 bases, and 4 bases lay outside the gene matches. The CDR3 consists of 15 residues. The CDR3: CASRPGTGVNTEAFF. The CDR3 nucleotides read TGTGCCAGCAGGCCCGGGACAGGGGTGAACACTGAAGCTTTCTTT. Drawing the rest from reference TRBV28 and TRBJ1-1, the complete variable domain is DVKVTQSSRYLVKRTGEKVFLECVQDMDHENMFWYRQDPGLGLRLIYFSYDVKMKEKGDIPEGYSVSREKKERFSLILESASTNQTSMYLCASRPGTGVNTEAFFGQGTRLTVV.

The chain employs TRBV6-5 and TRBJ2-5, with TRBD1 matching over 7 bases. Trimming cost V 5 bases and J 5 bases; bases outside gene matches: 8. This CDR3 comprises 14 residues. Germline values: CDR1 MNHEY, CDR2 SVGAGI. CDR3 in amino acids: CASSQATGRETQYF. CDR3 sequence (DNA): TGTGCCAGCAGTCAAGCGACAGGGCGCGAGACCCAGTACTTC.

This sequence joins TRBV27 and TRBJ2-2, with D unresolved. V lost 3 bases and J 4 bases, leaving 9 bases between the germline ends. CDR1 MNHEY and CDR2 SMNVEV come from the germline V gene (reference sequence). The CDR3 runs to 14 residues. This chain's CDR3 is CASSLASLTGELFF. The CDR3 nucleotides read TGTGCCAGCAGTTTGGCCTCGCTCACCGGGGAGCTGTTTTTT.

The chain recombines TRBV5-1 with TRBJ2-7; D tentatively fits TRBD1 or TRBD2 (5 bases each). V lost 7 bases and J 9 bases, leaving 14 bases between the germline ends. The CDR3 sequence is 11 residues long. Germline values: CDR1 SGHRS, CDR2 YFSETQ. DNA of the CDR3: TGCGCCAGCGCTGGGACGGGCGGGCAGTACTTC. It yields the protein CASAGTGGQYF.